The clone carrying this T cell receptor beta chain was counted between two and nine times. Germline V lookup: CDR1 SGHDN, CDR2 FVKESK. Trimming took 4 bases from V and 2 from J, leaving 11 bases between them. The CDR3 is made up of 14 amino acids. This entry comes from a study of T cells in Graves' hyperthyroidism and ophthalmopathy. Study-wide context: The authors collected peripheral blood at initial diagnosis, before any treatment.

Authors of the study amplified TCR beta CDR3 regions from RNA transcripts. The HTBI primer set was used in a first-round RT-PCR of the TCR CDR3. TCRdb redid the calling of the multiplex PCR reads with MiXCR, one entry per CDR3 protein. The sample lists 500,000 to 600,000 distinct CDR3 sequences; approximately 20% were seen once. Individuals with ophthalmopathy presented a Clinical Activity Score of at least 3, a NOSPECS grade of at least 4 and a duration under 3 months. The TCR comes from a man aged 40-55 years with Graves' ophthalmopathy. The V and J genes are TRBV14 and TRBJ2-5; D unclear. Sequencing was carried out using blood. The CDR3 spells CASSREGPQETQYF. The CDR3, as DNA: TGTGCCAGCAGCCGCGAAGGGCCGCAAGAGACCCAGTACTTC.